The 13 T cell receptor beta chains below come from one sample, sequenced in a study of regulatory T cells in long-lasting Graves disease. The sample's time point: newly diagnosed GD, antithyroid drugs for less than 3 months. From PBMCs, RNA was extracted and then used to make the TCR library. Assembly of TCR beta libraries relied on iRepertoire HTBI primers together with Arm-PCR of CDR3 regions. TCRdb reprocessed the multiplex PCR reads via MiXCR and lists one record per CDR3 protein. The table has over 350,000 distinct CDR3 sequences, 15% seen once; the top ten hold about 8%. These same records also appear under a second study, on T cells in Graves' hyperthyroidism and ophthalmopathy.

The input for sequencing was peripheral blood mononuclear cells (PBMCs), taken at new diagnosis, from a patient treated with antithyroid drugs. The origin of the receptors is a woman between 35 and 50 years old with Graves disease.

This clonotype has ten or more counts. The chain uses TRBV20-1 and TRBJ2-1; the D is unclear. Germline V lookup: CDR1 DFQATT, CDR2 SNEGSKA (reference sequence). V lost 3 bases, J lost 6 bases, and 18 bases lay in between. The CDR3 loop spans 15 amino acids. CDR3 amino acids: CSASSTEEDTNEQFF. Here the CDR3 DNA reads TGCAGTGCTAGTTCAACAGAAGAAGACACCAATGAGCAGTTCTTC.

At least ten counts were recorded for this clonotype. The rearrangement joins TRBV2 to TRBJ2-2; tentatively, D is TRBD1 or TRBD2 (5 bases each). The CDR3 length is 14 residues. Germline lookup yields CDR1 SNHLY and CDR2 FYNNEI. Trimming shortened V by 6 bases and J by 7 bases, and 15 bases separated the two germline ends. CDR3 in amino acids: CASRQGSRGGELFF. The CDR3 DNA reads TGTGCCAGCAGGCAGGGAAGCCGGGGCGGGGAGCTGTTTTTT.

This clonotype was counted ten times or more. This chain joins TRBV6-2 or TRBV6-3 and TRBJ2-2; perhaps TRBD1 as D (5 bases). Trimming took off 2 bases at V and 1 base at J, with 8 bases between the two ends. Per the germline V gene, CDR1 is MNHEY and CDR2 is SVGEGT. This CDR3 region has 15 residues. The CDR3 nucleotides are TGTGCCAGCAGTTACAGGGGTTGGAACACCGGGGAGCTGTTTTTT. As protein: CASSYRGWNTGELFF.

There are many counts of this clonotype. V is TRBV12-5 and J is TRBJ2-5; 8 nucleotides align to TRBD1. The germline V gene has CDR1 LGHNT and CDR2 FRNRAP. This CDR3 is built from 13 residues. V dropped 8 bases and J dropped 2; count of bases not matched to a gene: 4. In nucleotides, the CDR3 is TGTGCTAGTACAAACAGGGGGCAAGAGACCCAGTACTTC. Its protein is CASTNRGQETQYF.

This clonotype has at least ten counts. This rearrangement joins TRBV11-2 to TRBJ1-1, with no clear D. Germline loops: CDR1 SGHAT, CDR2 FQNNGV. The CDR3 runs 15 residues. V dropped 5 bases and J dropped 7 bases, with 20 bases sitting between them. The DNA of the CDR3 is TGTGCCAGCAGCCCCAGCCCTTGGGGTACAGTTGAAGCTTTCTTT. Protein sequence: CASSPSPWGTVEAFF.

Ten or more counts support this clonotype. The genes are TRBV28 and TRBJ1-1; 7 nucleotides line up with TRBD1. CDR1 and CDR2 (germline): MDHEN, SYDVKM. J was trimmed by 3 bases and V by 1 base; bases with no gene match: 11. CDR3 length: 17 residues. In DNA, the CDR3 is TGTGCCAGCAGTTTATTAGGGGGCGCGGGTATGGACACTGAAGCTTTCTTT. Translating gives CASSLLGGAGMDTEAFF.

This clonotype was observed at least ten times. The gene calls are TRBV12-3 or TRBV12-4 and TRBJ2-3, with TRBD2 matching 10 bases. The CDR3 has 14 residues. V lost 6 bases and J lost 4; bases outside the gene matches: 4. The CDR3 bases are TGTGCCAGCAGGCTAGCGGGAGTGGCAGATACGCAGTATTTT. Protein product: CASRLAGVADTQYF.

In its sample, this clonotype was seen many times. The V gene is TRBV2, the J gene TRBJ1-5; D is unresolved. Trimming left V 5 bases short and J 4 bases short, with 12 bases between. This CDR3 contains 14 residues. CDR1 SNHLY and CDR2 FYNNEI come from the germline V gene. The CDR3 spells CASSMDVVNQPQHF. CDR3 DNA: TGTGCCAGCAGTATGGATGTAGTTAATCAGCCCCAGCATTTT.

In this sample, this clonotype turned up many times. The chain recombines TRBV28 with TRBJ2-1; TRBD2 agrees at 10 bases. Germline CDR1 is MDHEN and CDR2 is SYDVKM. The V and J ends lost 2 bases and 4 bases, in that order; junction bases with no gene match: 5. The CDR3 length is 16 residues. CDR3 protein: CASSLEREGAYNEQFF. The DNA of the CDR3 is TGTGCCAGCAGTTTAGAGCGGGAGGGCGCGTACAATGAGCAGTTCTTC.

J is TRBJ2-7 and V is TRBV30, with D uncertain. The CDR3 sequence is 12 residues long. The V end was cut by 4 bases, the J end by 3 bases, with 10 bases between. Germline CDR1 and CDR2: GTSNPN and SVGIG (reference sequence). The CDR3, as DNA: TGTGCCTGGATGGTGGGCCGCTACGAGCAGTACTTC. Translating gives CAWMVGRYEQYF.

Many counts were recorded for this clonotype. The chain employs TRBV19 and TRBJ1-4; D call uncertain. V lost 7 bases to trimming and J lost 5 bases, with 11 bases between them. The CDR3 is 13 residues long. The V gene's germline CDR1 is LNHDA and CDR2 SQIVND (reference sequence). CDR3 in DNA: TGTGCCAGTATGGGAAGGCGCAATGAAAAACTGTTTTTT. This encodes CASMGRRNEKLFF.

The rearrangement links TRBV5-1 to TRBJ1-3, with D hard to call. Per the germline V gene, CDR1 is SGHRS and CDR2 is YFSETQ. Trimming left V 0 bases short and J 5 bases short, with 6 bases between. This CDR3 spans 13 amino acids. CDR3 loop: CASSLGGRNTIYF. As DNA, the CDR3 is TGCGCCAGCAGCTTGGGAGGACGAAACACCATATATTTT.

At least ten counts were recorded for this clonotype. The genes are TRBV2 and TRBJ1-2, with D possibly being TRBD1 (5 bases). Germline loops: CDR1 SNHLY, CDR2 FYNNEI. The CDR3 loop spans 13 amino acids. Trimming removed 1 base at V and 2 bases at J, with 5 bases between. CDR3 amino acids: CASSEDRNYGYTF. The CDR3 region has the DNA TGTGCCAGCAGTGAAGACAGGAACTATGGCTACACCTTC.